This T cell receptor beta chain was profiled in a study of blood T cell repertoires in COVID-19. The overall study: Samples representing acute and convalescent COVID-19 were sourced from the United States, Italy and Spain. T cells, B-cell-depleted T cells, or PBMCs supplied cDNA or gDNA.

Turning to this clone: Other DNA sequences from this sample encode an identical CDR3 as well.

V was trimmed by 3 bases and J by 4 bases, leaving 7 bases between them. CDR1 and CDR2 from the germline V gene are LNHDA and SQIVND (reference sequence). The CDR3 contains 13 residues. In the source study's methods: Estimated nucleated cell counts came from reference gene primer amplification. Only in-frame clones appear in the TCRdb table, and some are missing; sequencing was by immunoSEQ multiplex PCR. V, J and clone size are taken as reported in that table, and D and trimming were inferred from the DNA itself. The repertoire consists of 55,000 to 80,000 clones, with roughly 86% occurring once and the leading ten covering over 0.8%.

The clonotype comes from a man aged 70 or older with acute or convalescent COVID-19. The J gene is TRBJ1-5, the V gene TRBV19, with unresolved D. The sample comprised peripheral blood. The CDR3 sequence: CASSISGNQPQHF. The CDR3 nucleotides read TGTGCCAGTAGTATCTCAGGTAATCAGCCCCAGCATTTT.